The clone carrying this TCR beta chain was seen a few times. This sample is drawn from a study of CD8+CD57+ T cells in acquired aplastic anemia. Genomic DNA templated the TCR beta VDJ and CDR3 profiling. TCRdb used MiXCR to reprocess the reads, holding one entry per CDR3 protein. The repertoire consists of some 170,000 distinct CDR3 sequences, with roughly 48% occurring once and the leading ten covering 1.1%. Whoever was chosen for sequencing had shown CD8+CD57+ cell expansion by flow cytometry. This CDR3 spans 15 amino acids. Trimming cost V 1 base and J 0 bases, with 6 bases left between them. Germline V gives CDR1 MNHEY, CDR2 SMNVEV (reference sequence).

The source is a human donor with aplastic anemia. The chain links TRBV27 to TRBJ1-4, with D unclear. The material sequenced was sorted CD4+, CD8+, or CD8+CD57+ T cells (not recorded which) from PBMCs. The CDR3 DNA sequence: TGTGCCAGCAGTTTATTTTTGGCAACTAATGAAAAACTGTTTTTT. Protein: CASSLFLATNEKLFF.